The clone carrying this TCR beta chain showed up just once. Recovered Cohort 3 donors showed two negative PCRs, clearance, or symptom resolution. This sample was taken from a study of blood T cell repertoires in COVID-19. The overall study: The cDNA or gDNA used as material had been derived from T cells, B-cell-depleted T cells, or PBMCs.

As originally analysed: Nucleated cell counts were estimated from reference gene primer amplification. TCRdb keeps only in-frame clones here, not all; method: immunoSEQ multiplex PCR. That table gives V, J and clone size, and the DNA gave D and trimming. Seen here are roughly 200,000 clones, about 85% observed once, and the top ten hold around 20%. The sequenced sample was PBMCs or T cells enriched from blood (not recorded which). This receptor was identified in a man aged 35 to 55 who had recovered from COVID-19.

DNA of the CDR3: TGTGCCAGCGGGACTAGCGGGAGAATCACAGATACGCAGTATTTT. Its translation is CASGTSGRITDTQYF. The V call is TRBV28, the J call TRBJ2-3, with 14 bases identical to TRBD2. Germline V gene data show CDR1 as MDHEN and CDR2 as SYDVKM. J gave up 2 bases and V 8 bases, and 3 bases lay outside the gene matches. The CDR3 has 15 amino acids.